These 23 T cell receptor beta chains were all obtained from the same sample, sequenced in a study of blood T cell repertoires in COVID-19. Libraries were prepared by immunoSEQ multiplex PCR; TCRdb keeps only in-frame clonotypes and omits some of them. Here the sample spans around 340,000 clones, 80% to 90% being singletons. The sequenced sample was peripheral blood. These receptors were collected from a man aged 25-40 years with active or convalescent COVID-19.

The chain employs TRBV27 and TRBJ2-4; TRBD1 agrees at 7 bases. The CDR3 is 14 residues long. V shed 6 bases and J 8 bases; nucleotides not matched to a gene: 10. Germline loops: CDR1 MNHEY, CDR2 SMNVEV (reference sequence). Here the CDR3 reads CASRLTGSGDIQYF. CDR3 nucleotides: TGTGCCAGCAGATTGACAGGGAGTGGGGACATTCAGTACTTC.

Only a few counts were recorded for this clone. V and J are TRBV28 and TRBJ2-1, with 10 bases aligning to TRBD2. CDR1 is MDHEN and CDR2 is SYDVKM in the germline V gene. J gave up 5 bases and V 5 bases, and 6 bases lay outside the gene matches. This CDR3 region has 15 residues. The CDR3 loop reads CASSASGGGNNEQFF. CDR3 sequence (DNA): TGTGCCAGCAGTGCTAGCGGGGGAGGGAACAATGAGCAGTTCTTC.

The V gene is TRBV28, the J gene TRBJ1-5; D gene uncertain. Germline V gene lookup returns CDR1 MDHEN and CDR2 SYDVKM. The CDR3 is 16 amino acids. Trimming pared 2 bases from V and 0 bases from J, leaving 11 bases between. The CDR3 nucleotides read TGTGCCAGCAGTTTACCTCGCGGGTATAGCAATCAGCCCCAGCATTTT. This gives the protein CASSLPRGYSNQPQHF.

V and J are TRBV24-1 and TRBJ2-2, with TRBD1 matching 7 bases. The CDR3 length is 16 residues. From germline, CDR1 is KGHDR and CDR2 SFDVKD. The V gene end was trimmed by 2 bases and the J gene end by 1 base; junction bases not matched to a gene: 3. The DNA for the CDR3 is TGTGCCACCAGTGATTCGACAGGGCGGAACACCGGGGAGCTGTTTTTT. It encodes CATSDSTGRNTGELFF.

This chain links TRBV4-2 with TRBJ2-1, with D possibly TRBD2 on 6 matching bases. V dropped 4 bases and J dropped 0 bases, with 16 bases sitting between them. The V gene's germline CDR1 is LGHNA and CDR2 YNFKEQ. This CDR3 spans 17 amino acids. The CDR3 sequence is CASSPTLAGNSYNEQFF. The CDR3 coding sequence is TGTGCCAGCAGCCCGACACTGGCGGGAAACTCCTACAATGAGCAGTTCTTC.

This clone showed up just once. The genes are TRBV27 and TRBJ2-7; no firm D call. Trimming removed 4 bases from V and 2 bases from J, with 6 bases in between. The CDR3 consists of 12 residues. Per germline, CDR1 MNHEY and CDR2 SMNVEV (reference sequence). The CDR3 nucleotides read TGTGCCAGCAGTTCGAGAACCTACGAGCAGTACTTC. This codes for CASSSRTYEQYF.

V and J are TRBV11-2 and TRBJ1-1, with D possibly TRBD1 on 5 matching bases. This CDR3 spans 15 amino acids. The V end lost 0 bases, the J end lost 3 bases, and 11 bases lay between the germline ends. Germline V gene data show CDR1 as SGHAT and CDR2 as FQNNGV. The CDR3 sequence is CASSLDRAGDTEAFF. The CDR3 DNA reads TGTGCCAGCAGCTTAGATCGAGCGGGGGACACTGAAGCTTTCTTT. Full variable domain (remainder filled in from reference TRBV11-2 and TRBJ1-1): EAGVAQSPRYKIIEKRQSVAFWCNPISGHATLYWYQQILGQGPKLLIQFQNNGVVDDSQLPKDRFSAERLKGVDSTLKIQPAKLEDSAVYLCASSLDRAGDTEAFFGQGTRLTVV.

The rearrangement uses TRBV23-1 and TRBJ2-1, with no clear D. TRBV23-1 is recorded as an ORF, its role being uncertain. V shed 8 bases and J shed 3 bases, with 20 bases lying between them. CDR3 length equals 16 residues. The chain's CDR3 is CASRTTAAVHYNEQFF. The CDR3 bases are TGCGCCAGCCGCACGACGGCGGCCGTTCACTACAATGAGCAGTTCTTC.

The gene calls are TRBV7-2 and TRBJ1-1, with a tentative D call TRBD1 (6 bases). Between the trimmed V and J ends, which lost 0 bases and 4 bases, there was a span of 9 bases. The CDR3 is 14 amino acids. Germline values: CDR1 SGHTA, CDR2 FQGNSA. In DNA form, the CDR3 reads TGTGCCAGCAGCTTAGCCAGGGGTAGCACTGAAGCTTTCTTT. Encoded protein: CASSLARGSTEAFF.

This chain joins TRBV7-9 and TRBJ1-1, with D unclear. The germline V gene has CDR1 SEHNR and CDR2 FQNEAQ (reference sequence). V was clipped by 2 bases and J by 2 bases, with 6 bases between them. There are 13 residues in the CDR3. CDR3: CASSLTSNTEAFF. CDR3 DNA sequence: TGTGCCAGCAGCTTAACGAGCAACACTGAAGCTTTCTTT. Drawing the rest from reference TRBV7-9 and TRBJ1-1, the complete variable domain is DTGVSQNPRHKITKRGQNVTFRCDPISEHNRLYWYRQTLGQGPEFLTYFQNEAQLEKSRLLSDRFSAERPKGSFSTLEIQRTEQGDSAMYLCASSLTSNTEAFFGQGTRLTVV.

This CDR3 reads CASSLRQGASYEQYF. The CDR3 nucleotides read TGCGCCAGCAGCTTGCGACAGGGGGCTAGCTACGAGCAGTACTTC. The J gene is TRBJ2-7, the V gene TRBV5-1, with 10 bases matching TRBD1. Germline CDR1 is SGHRS and CDR2 is YFSETQ. CDR3 length: 15 residues. The J segment lost 3 bases and the V segment lost 1 base, leaving 4 bases of the junction unmatched. Complete variable domain (other parts from reference TRBV5-1 and TRBJ2-7): KAGVTQTPRYLIKTRGQQVTLSCSPISGHRSVSWYQQTPGQGLQFLFEYFSETQRNKGNFPGRFSGRQFSNSRSEMNVSTLELGDSALYLCASSLRQGASYEQYFGPGTRLTVT.

V usage is TRBV30 and J usage is TRBJ2-1; D may be TRBD2 (8 bases). There are 14 residues in the CDR3. Germline CDR1 reads GTSNPN; CDR2 reads SVGIG (reference sequence). Trimming cost V 5 bases and J 8 bases, with 19 bases left between them. The CDR3 bases are TGTGCCTGGGTCGGGGGGGACAGATACGATGAGCAGTTCTTC. It codes for CAWVGGDRYDEQFF.

The chain carries TRBV7-9 and TRBJ2-7, with TRBD2 as a possible D gene (6 bases). Germline V gene data show CDR1 as SEHNR and CDR2 as FQNEAQ (reference sequence). V was pared by 3 bases and J by 2 bases, with 11 bases between. This CDR3 is built from 14 residues. The CDR3 DNA reads TGTGCCAGCAGCTTTGGGGGGTTGACCTACGAGCAGTACTTC. Translation: CASSFGGLTYEQYF.

This clone was seen only once. V gene TRBV6-6 combines with J gene TRBJ1-2; 10 nucleotides agree with TRBD1. J lost 5 bases, V lost 8 bases, and 14 bases had no gene match. This CDR3 spans 16 amino acids. From germline, CDR1 is MNHNY and CDR2 SVGAGI (reference sequence). The CDR3 nucleotides read TGTGCCAGCGCCTCGACGGGGACAGGGGAAATATATGGCTACACCTTC. Amino acid sequence: CASASTGTGEIYGYTF.

Regarding this clone: Its ends do not fully match the called genes, so a read error is possible. The V call is TRBV6-5, the J call TRBJ1-2; unclear D gene. The CDR3 length is 11 residues. From germline, CDR1 is MNHEY and CDR2 SVGAGI. As DNA, the CDR3 is TGTGCCAGCAGTTATGGCTCGCGGTTGTCCTTC. Its protein product is CASSYGSRLSF.

CDR3 DNA sequence: TGTGCCAGCAGCTTCCTATCCGAGGACAAATACACAGATACGCAGTATTTT. Translation gives CASSFLSEDKYTDTQYF. The chain employs TRBV13 and TRBJ2-3; TRBD1 is a possible D gene (5 bases). The V end lost 3 bases, the J end lost 2 bases, and 18 bases lay between the germline ends. CDR1 and CDR2 (germline): PRHDT, FYEKMQ (reference sequence). The CDR3 totals 17 residues.

The chain is built from TRBV3-1 (or the pseudogene TRBV3-2) and TRBJ2-3; possible D gene TRBD2, 5 bases. The germline V and J ends were trimmed by 4 bases and 0 bases, with 8 bases remaining between them. Germline V gives CDR1 LGHDT, CDR2 YNNKEL (reference sequence). The CDR3 contains 14 residues. The CDR3 DNA follows: TGTGCCAGCAGCCGGGAGTTTAGCACAGATACGCAGTATTTT. This gives the protein CASSREFSTDTQYF.

This chain links TRBV7-2 with TRBJ1-6; tentatively, D is TRBD1 (5 bases). Per germline, CDR1 SGHTA and CDR2 FQGNSA. The CDR3 sequence is 14 residues long. The V and J ends lost 4 bases and 8 bases respectively, with 12 bases between them. This CDR3 is CASSWGLQDSPLHF. The DNA of the CDR3 is TGTGCCAGCAGCTGGGGACTGCAGGATTCACCCCTCCACTTT.

This chain connects TRBV15 to TRBJ1-2, with D perhaps TRBD1 (5 bases). The CDR3 has 16 amino acids. CDR1 is LNHNV, CDR2 YYDKDF, per germline (reference sequence). The V end was cut by 0 bases, the J end by 0 bases, with 11 bases between. CDR3: CATSRDRGLANYGYTF. CDR3 DNA: TGTGCCACCAGCAGAGATCGGGGGTTAGCTAACTATGGCTACACCTTC.

This chain connects TRBV28 to TRBJ2-7; tentatively, D is TRBD2 (5 bases). This CDR3 region has 12 residues. Deletions cut 4 bases from V and 5 bases from J, with 9 bases between. Germline CDR1 reads MDHEN; CDR2 reads SYDVKM. In DNA form, the CDR3 reads TGTGCCAGCAGTTATAGAGGGAACGAGCAGTACTTC. Translating gives CASSYRGNEQYF.

This clone has a handful of counts. V is TRBV19 and J is TRBJ2-5; tentatively, D is TRBD2 (6 bases). V gave up 5 bases and J gave up 1 base, with 11 bases separating them. Germline assignment: CDR1 LNHDA and CDR2 SQIVND (reference sequence). This CDR3 is 14 amino acids long. CDR3 bases: TGTGCCAGTAGTGCTTTCGGGAGCCAAGAGACCCAGTACTTC. Its protein is CASSAFGSQETQYF.

The chain recombines TRBV6-7 with TRBJ1-6; possible D gene TRBD1, 5 bases. TRBV6-7 is known as an ORF, though its function is uncertain. The CDR3 is 17 amino acids. The V end lost 7 bases, the J end lost 12 bases, and 28 bases lay between the germline ends. CDR3 in DNA: TGTGCCAGCAATGACCTAACGCGGGGGGACCCCGGGGTACCCCTCCACTTT. This translates into CASNDLTRGDPGVPLHF.

V is TRBV5-6 and J is TRBJ2-2; 12 bases map to TRBD2. Trimming at V came to 1 base and at J to 3 bases, leaving 4 bases not matched to a gene. The germline V gene has CDR1 SGHDT and CDR2 YYEEEE. CDR3 size: 17 residues. CDR3 nucleotides: TGTGCCAGCAGCTTGACACTAGCGGGAGGATACACCGGGGAGCTGTTTTTT. Amino acid sequence: CASSLTLAGGYTGELFF.